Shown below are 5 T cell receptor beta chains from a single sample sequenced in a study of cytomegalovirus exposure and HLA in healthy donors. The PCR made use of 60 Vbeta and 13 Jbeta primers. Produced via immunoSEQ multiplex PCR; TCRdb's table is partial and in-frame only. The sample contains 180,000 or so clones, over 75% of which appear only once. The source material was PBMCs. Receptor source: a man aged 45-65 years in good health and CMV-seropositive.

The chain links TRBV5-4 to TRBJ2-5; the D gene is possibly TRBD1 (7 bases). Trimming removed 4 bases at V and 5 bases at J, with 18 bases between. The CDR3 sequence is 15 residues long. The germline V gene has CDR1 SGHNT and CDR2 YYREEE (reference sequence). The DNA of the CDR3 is TGTGCCAGCAGCACCCAGGGGGGCCTGCGGGAGACCCAGTACTTC. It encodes CASSTQGGLRETQYF. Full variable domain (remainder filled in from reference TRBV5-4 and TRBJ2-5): ETGVTQSPTHLIKTRGQQVTLRCSSQSGHNTVSWYQQALGQGPQFIFQYYREEENGRGNFPPRFSGLQFPNYSSELNVNALELDDSALYLCASSTQGGLRETQYFGPGTRLLVL.

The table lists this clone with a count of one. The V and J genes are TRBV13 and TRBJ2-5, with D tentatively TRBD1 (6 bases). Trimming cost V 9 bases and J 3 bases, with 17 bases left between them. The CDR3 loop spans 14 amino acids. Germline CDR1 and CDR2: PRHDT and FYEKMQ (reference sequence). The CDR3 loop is CASGEGVRKETQYF. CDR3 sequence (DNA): TGTGCCAGTGGAGAGGGGGTTCGGAAAGAGACCCAGTACTTC.

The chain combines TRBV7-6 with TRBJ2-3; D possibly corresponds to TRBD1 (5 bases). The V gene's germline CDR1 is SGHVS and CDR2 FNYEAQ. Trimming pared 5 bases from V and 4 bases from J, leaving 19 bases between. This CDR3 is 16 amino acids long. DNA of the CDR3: TGTGCCAGCAGCCCTGTACACATAGGGGTCGCAGATACGCAGTATTTT. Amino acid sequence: CASSPVHIGVADTQYF.

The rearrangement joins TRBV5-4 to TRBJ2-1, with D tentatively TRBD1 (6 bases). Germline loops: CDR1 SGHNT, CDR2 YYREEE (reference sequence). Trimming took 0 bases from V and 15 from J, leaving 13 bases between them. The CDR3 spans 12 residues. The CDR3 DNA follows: TGTGCCAGCAGCTTGGCCAAGGGGGAACCGTTCTTC. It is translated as CASSLAKGEPFF.

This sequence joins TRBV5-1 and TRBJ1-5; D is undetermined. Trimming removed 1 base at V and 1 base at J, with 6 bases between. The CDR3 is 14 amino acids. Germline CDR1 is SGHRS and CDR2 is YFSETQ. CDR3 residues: CASSLSPSNQPQHF. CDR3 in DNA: TGCGCCAGCAGCTTGTCCCCGAGCAATCAGCCCCAGCATTTT.